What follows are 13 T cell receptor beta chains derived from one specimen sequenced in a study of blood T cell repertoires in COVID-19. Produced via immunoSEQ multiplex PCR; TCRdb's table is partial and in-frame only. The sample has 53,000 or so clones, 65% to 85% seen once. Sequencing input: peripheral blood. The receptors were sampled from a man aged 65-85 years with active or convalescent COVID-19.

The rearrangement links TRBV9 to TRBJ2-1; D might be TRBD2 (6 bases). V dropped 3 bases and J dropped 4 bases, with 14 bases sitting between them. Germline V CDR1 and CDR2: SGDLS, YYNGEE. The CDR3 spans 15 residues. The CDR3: CASSATSLGYNEQFF. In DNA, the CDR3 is TGTGCCAGCAGCGCTACTAGCCTAGGGTACAATGAGCAGTTCTTC.

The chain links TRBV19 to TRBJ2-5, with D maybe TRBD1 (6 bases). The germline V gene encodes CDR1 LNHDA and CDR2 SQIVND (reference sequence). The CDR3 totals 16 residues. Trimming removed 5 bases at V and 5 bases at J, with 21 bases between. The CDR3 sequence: CASSDSGRGSRETQYF. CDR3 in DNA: TGTGCCAGTAGTGACAGCGGCAGGGGCAGTAGGGAGACCCAGTACTTC. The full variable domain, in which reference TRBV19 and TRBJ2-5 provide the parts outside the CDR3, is DGGITQSPKYLFRKEGQNVTLSCEQNLNHDAMYWYRQDPGQGLRLIYYSQIVNDFQKGDIAEGYSVSREKKESFPLTVTSAQKNPTAFYLCASSDSGRGSRETQYFGPGTRLLVL.

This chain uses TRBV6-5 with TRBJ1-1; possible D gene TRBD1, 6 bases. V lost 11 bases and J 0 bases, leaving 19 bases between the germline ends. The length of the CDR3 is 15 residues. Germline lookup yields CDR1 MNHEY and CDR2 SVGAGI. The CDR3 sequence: CASKDSIGVNTEAFF. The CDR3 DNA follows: TGTGCCTCCAAGGACAGTATAGGTGTGAACACTGAAGCTTTCTTT.

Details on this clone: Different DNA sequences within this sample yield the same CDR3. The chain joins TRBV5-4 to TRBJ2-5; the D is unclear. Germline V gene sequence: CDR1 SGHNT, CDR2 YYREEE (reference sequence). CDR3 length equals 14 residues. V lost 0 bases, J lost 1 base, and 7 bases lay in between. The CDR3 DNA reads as TGTGCCAGCAGCTTGGGAGGCAGCCAAGAGACCCAGTACTTC. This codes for CASSLGGSQETQYF.

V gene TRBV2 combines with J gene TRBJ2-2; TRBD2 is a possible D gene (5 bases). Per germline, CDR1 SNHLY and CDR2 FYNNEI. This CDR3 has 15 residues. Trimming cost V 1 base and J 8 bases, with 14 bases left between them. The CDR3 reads CASSEGASMLGELFF. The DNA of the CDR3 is TGTGCCAGCAGTGAAGGGGCTAGCATGTTGGGGGAGCTGTTTTTT.

The CDR3 coding sequence is TGTGCCAGCAGTGACAGCTACGAGCAGTACTTC. Amino acid sequence: CASSDSYEQYF. This rearrangement joins TRBV6-1 to TRBJ2-7; D is unresolved. The germline V gene has CDR1 MNHNS and CDR2 SASEGT. Trimming left V 3 bases short and J 3 bases short, with 3 bases between. The CDR3 has 11 residues.

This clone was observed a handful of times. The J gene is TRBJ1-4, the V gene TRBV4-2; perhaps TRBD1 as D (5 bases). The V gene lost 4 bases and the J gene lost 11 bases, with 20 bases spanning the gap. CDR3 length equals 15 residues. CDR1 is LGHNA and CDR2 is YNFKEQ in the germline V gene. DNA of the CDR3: TGTGCCAGCAGCCTTTTTTCCCTGGCACGGGGGAAACTGTTTTTT. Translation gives CASSLFSLARGKLFF.

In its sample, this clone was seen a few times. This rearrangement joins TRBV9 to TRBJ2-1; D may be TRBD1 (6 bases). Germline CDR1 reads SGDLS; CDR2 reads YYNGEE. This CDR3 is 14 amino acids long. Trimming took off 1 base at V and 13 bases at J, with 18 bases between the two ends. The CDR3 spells CASSVRELGAPQFF. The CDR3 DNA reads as TGTGCCAGCAGCGTAAGGGAGTTGGGGGCGCCTCAGTTCTTC. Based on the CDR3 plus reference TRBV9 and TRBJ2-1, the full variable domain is DSGVTQTPKHLITATGQRVTLRCSPRSGDLSVYWYQQSLDQGLQFLIQYYNGEERAKGNILERFSAQQFPDLHSELNLSSLELGDSALYFCASSVRELGAPQFFGPGTRLTVL.

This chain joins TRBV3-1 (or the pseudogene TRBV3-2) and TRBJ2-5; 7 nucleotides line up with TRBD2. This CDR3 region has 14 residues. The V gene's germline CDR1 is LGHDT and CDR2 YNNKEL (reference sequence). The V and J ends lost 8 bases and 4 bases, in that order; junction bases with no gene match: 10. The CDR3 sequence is CASGIQGTIETQYF. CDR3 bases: TGTGCCAGCGGCATACAAGGGACTATAGAGACCCAGTACTTC.

DNA of the CDR3: TGTGCCTGGAGTGTGGGGCAGTACGCTGGAAACACCATATATTTT. Its translation: CAWSVGQYAGNTIYF. The chain combines TRBV30 with TRBJ1-3, with D tentatively TRBD1 (5 bases). The CDR3 loop spans 15 amino acids. V lost 0 bases and J lost 2, with 11 bases in between. The germline gives CDR1 GTSNPN, CDR2 SVGIG (reference sequence).

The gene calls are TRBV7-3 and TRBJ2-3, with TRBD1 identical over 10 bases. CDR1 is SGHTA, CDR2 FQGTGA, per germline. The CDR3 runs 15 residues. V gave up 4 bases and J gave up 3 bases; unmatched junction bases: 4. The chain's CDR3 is CASSSGTGATDTQYF. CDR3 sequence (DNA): TGTGCCAGCAGCTCTGGGACAGGGGCGACAGATACGCAGTATTTT.

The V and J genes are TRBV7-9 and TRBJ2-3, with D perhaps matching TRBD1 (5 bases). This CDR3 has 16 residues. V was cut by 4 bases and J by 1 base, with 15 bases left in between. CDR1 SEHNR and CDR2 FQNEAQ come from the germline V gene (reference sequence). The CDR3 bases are TGTGCCAGCAGCTCAGGGCAGCCGCCCGGCACAGATACGCAGTATTTT. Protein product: CASSSGQPPGTDTQYF. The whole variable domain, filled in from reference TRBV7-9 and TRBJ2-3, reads DTGVSQNPRHKITKRGQNVTFRCDPISEHNRLYWYRQTLGQGPEFLTYFQNEAQLEKSRLLSDRFSAERPKGSFSTLEIQRTEQGDSAMYLCASSSGQPPGTDTQYFGPGTRLTVL.

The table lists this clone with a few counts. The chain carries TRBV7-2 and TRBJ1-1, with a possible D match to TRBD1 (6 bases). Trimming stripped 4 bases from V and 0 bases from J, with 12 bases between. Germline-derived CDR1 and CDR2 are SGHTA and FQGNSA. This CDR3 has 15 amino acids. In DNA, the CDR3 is TGTGCCAGCAGCTCGGGACACCTGATGAACACTGAAGCTTTCTTT. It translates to CASSSGHLMNTEAFF.